This entry lists 13 T cell receptor beta chains sequenced from one sample in a study of blood T cell repertoires in COVID-19. Generated by immunoSEQ multiplex PCR, the TCRdb table keeps only in-frame clones and is missing some. The sample holds 180,000 or so clones, about 81% seen once. Sequencing was carried out using peripheral blood. The receptors come from a woman of 80 years or more with COVID-19, enrolled during active disease.

This clone was counted between two and nine times. The V gene is TRBV19, the J gene TRBJ1-4; TRBD1 matches 8 bases. The CDR3 has 15 amino acids. Trimming took 5 bases from V and 3 from J; bases not matched to a gene: 5. From germline, CDR1 is LNHDA and CDR2 SQIVND (reference sequence). The CDR3 spells CASSSYRGANEKLFF. The CDR3 DNA reads as TGTGCCAGTAGTTCCTACAGGGGGGCTAATGAAAAACTGTTTTTT.

V is TRBV5-1 and J is TRBJ2-5; 11 bases are a match to TRBD2. V lost 5 bases to trimming and J lost 5 bases; unmatched junction nucleotides: 11. The CDR3 totals 16 residues. Per the germline V gene, CDR1 is SGHRS and CDR2 is YFSETQ. The CDR3 coding sequence is TGCGCCAGCAGTGCCGGGCTAGCGGGGGGTATGGAGACCCAGTACTTC. Its translation: CASSAGLAGGMETQYF.

The rearrangement links TRBV7-9 to TRBJ2-5; 14 nucleotides agree with TRBD2. CDR3 size: 15 residues. CDR1 and CDR2 from the germline V gene are SEHNR and FQNEAQ (reference sequence). V lost 3 bases to trimming and J lost 4 bases; unmatched junction nucleotides: 1. CDR3 sequence reads: CASSLTSGGGETQYF. The CDR3 DNA follows: TGTGCCAGCAGCTTGACTAGCGGGGGGGGAGAGACCCAGTACTTC.

This clone was observed a few times. The chain links TRBV28 to TRBJ1-5; 8 nucleotides line up with TRBD1. CDR3 length equals 18 residues. The germline gives CDR1 MDHEN, CDR2 SYDVKM. Trimming at V came to 3 bases and at J to 1 base, leaving 11 bases not matched to a gene. The CDR3 DNA reads TGTGCCAGCAGTTTCCCTGGACAGGGCAAGATGAGCAATCAGCCCCAGCATTTT. Its protein is CASSFPGQGKMSNQPQHF.

This clone was picked up a small number of times. This chain uses TRBV18 with TRBJ1-3; 7 bases map to TRBD1. Germline values: CDR1 KGHSH, CDR2 LQKENI. This CDR3 spans 15 amino acids. Germline trimming cut 5 bases from V and 0 bases from J; bases unmatched to any gene: 4. CDR3 residues: CASSSNRGSGNTIYF. The CDR3, as DNA: TGTGCCAGCTCATCGAACAGGGGCTCTGGAAACACCATATATTTT.

The gene calls are TRBV6-4 and TRBJ2-7, with no clear D. Germline loops: CDR1 MRHNA, CDR2 SNTAGT. Trimming stripped 7 bases from V and 2 bases from J, with 15 bases between. The CDR3 is 14 residues long. CDR3 DNA sequence: TGTGCCAGCACGGAAGGCAGGAATCCCTACGAGCAGTACTTC. Its translation: CASTEGRNPYEQYF.

This clone was detected once. The rearrangement links TRBV5-1 to TRBJ2-3; D ambiguous. This CDR3 has 14 residues. Per germline, CDR1 SGHRS and CDR2 YFSETQ. V shed 0 bases and J shed 2 bases, with 7 bases lying between them. The CDR3, as DNA: TGCGCCAGCAGCTTGGTTCCCAACACAGATACGCAGTATTTT. Its protein product is CASSLVPNTDTQYF.

This clone was detected only a few times. The chain employs TRBV28 and TRBJ1-5; 7 nucleotides match TRBD1. The germline V gene encodes CDR1 MDHEN and CDR2 SYDVKM. With 7 bases clipped from V and 2 bases from J, the junction kept 5 bases outside the gene matches. The CDR3 consists of 14 residues. The CDR3 here is CASTPGGGNQPQHF. CDR3 sequence (DNA): TGTGCCAGCACCCCAGGGGGTGGCAATCAGCCCCAGCATTTT. The whole variable domain, remainder taken from reference TRBV28 and TRBJ1-5, is DVKVTQSSRYLVKRTGEKVFLECVQDMDHENMFWYRQDPGLGLRLIYFSYDVKMKEKGDIPEGYSVSREKKERFSLILESASTNQTSMYLCASTPGGGNQPQHFGDGTRLSIL.

The chain carries TRBV3-1 (or the pseudogene TRBV3-2) and TRBJ2-7; the match to TRBD2 covers 13 bases. V gave up 4 bases and J gave up 6 bases; unmatched junction bases: 9. From germline, CDR1 is LGHDT and CDR2 YNNKEL (reference sequence). This CDR3 has 16 residues. As DNA, the CDR3 is TGTGCCAGCAGCCTGACCCGGACTAGCGGGAGTTTCGAGCAGTACTTC. It yields the protein CASSLTRTSGSFEQYF.

This clone has more than one count but fewer than ten. V gene TRBV29-1 combines with J gene TRBJ2-1, with 9 bases fitting TRBD1. Trimming cost V 3 bases and J 6 bases; bases outside gene matches: 6. The V gene's germline CDR1 is SQVTM and CDR2 ANQGSEA. This CDR3 has 14 amino acids. The CDR3 region is CSVDPGQGGNEQFF. CDR3 coding DNA: TGCAGCGTTGACCCGGGACAGGGCGGCAATGAGCAGTTCTTC.

A single count supports this clone. The chain has TRBV7-9 and TRBJ1-1; 12 nucleotides match TRBD1. V gave up 5 bases and J gave up 10 bases; unmatched junction bases: 8. The V gene's germline CDR1 is SEHNR and CDR2 FQNEAQ (reference sequence). This CDR3 has 14 amino acids. The CDR3, as DNA: TGTGCCAGCAGCCGGGGACAGGGGGCGTCTGGAGCTTTCTTT. The encoded protein is CASSRGQGASGAFF.

V is TRBV3-1 (or the pseudogene TRBV3-2) and J is TRBJ2-7, with D possibly being TRBD2 (6 bases). V shed 5 bases and J shed 0 bases, with 8 bases lying between them. This CDR3 contains 13 residues. Germline CDR1 reads LGHDT; CDR2 reads YNNKEL (reference sequence). For the CDR3, the DNA is TGTGCCAGCAGCGGGGGGACCTCCTACGAGCAGTACTTC. Protein sequence: CASSGGTSYEQYF.

V usage is TRBV5-1 and J usage is TRBJ1-2, with 8 bases fitting TRBD1. Germline CDR1 is SGHRS and CDR2 is YFSETQ. The CDR3 spans 14 residues. The junction had 6 bases not matched to a gene; V was cut back by 4 bases and J by 4 bases. The chain's CDR3 is CASSSWTGTYGYTF. In DNA form, the CDR3 reads TGCGCCAGCAGCAGTTGGACAGGGACCTATGGCTACACCTTC.